What follows are 14 T cell receptor beta chains derived from one specimen sequenced in a study of Graves' ophthalmopathy and Graves' hyperthyroidism. The authors amplified TCR beta CDR3 regions from RNA transcripts. The first-round RT-PCR employed HTBI primers together with the Qiagen OneStep RT-PCR kit. A multiplex PCR was then performed as the second round. MiXCR was run by TCRdb on the multiplex PCR reads, yielding one entry per CDR3 protein. The data show roughly 380,000 distinct CDR3 sequences, with 15% seen just once and 7% held by the top ten. The sequenced sample consisted of peripheral blood. These receptors were collected from a woman aged 18-29 years with stable Graves' hyperthyroidism.

This clonotype was seen ten or more times. This chain connects TRBV15 to TRBJ2-5; possibly TRBD1 for D (6 bases). Germline V gene lookup returns CDR1 LNHNV and CDR2 YYDKDF (reference sequence). V lost 0 bases and J lost 4, with 9 bases in between. The CDR3 loop spans 14 amino acids. CDR3 sequence: CATSRDRGRETQYF. As DNA, the CDR3 is TGTGCCACCAGCAGAGACAGGGGAAGAGAGACCCAGTACTTC.

This clonotype was detected many times. The chain recombines TRBV6-1 with TRBJ1-2; D remains unclear. The V gene lost 7 bases and the J gene lost 4 bases, with 10 bases spanning the gap. Per germline, CDR1 MNHNS and CDR2 SASEGT. CDR3 length: 12 residues. The CDR3 nucleotides read TGTGCCAGCAACGGTTTGGTCTATGGCTACACCTTC. Amino acid sequence: CASNGLVYGYTF.

A remark on this clonotype: This may be a read error, as it is one base from a much larger clone. V is TRBV12-3 or TRBV12-4 and J is TRBJ2-5; 7 positions match TRBD2. The ends lost 5 bases at V and 2 bases at J; junction bases unmatched: 11. CDR3 size: 16 residues. The CDR3 region has the DNA TGTGCCAGCAGTCGGCCCGGGTCTAGCGGACAAGAGACCCAGTACTTC. Protein: CASSRPGSSGQETQYF.

This clonotype was counted many times. V usage is TRBV25-1 and J usage is TRBJ1-2; TRBD1 aligns across 12 bases. Germline CDR1 is MGHDK and CDR2 is SYGVNS. The CDR3 sequence is 15 residues long. V was clipped by 1 base and J by 8 bases; unmatched bases: 5. CDR3 loop: CASSEWDRGLGGYTF. The CDR3 DNA reads TGTGCCAGCAGTGAATGGGACAGGGGGCTCGGAGGCTACACCTTC.

This clonotype occurred many times. This chain joins TRBV12-3 or TRBV12-4 and TRBJ1-5; 8 bases line up with TRBD1. V shed 5 bases and J 9 bases; nucleotides not matched to a gene: 9. There are 14 residues in the CDR3. The CDR3 spells CASSLRQGRGPQHF. The CDR3 DNA follows: TGTGCCAGCAGTCTTAGACAGGGGAGGGGGCCCCAGCATTTT.

This clonotype was found many times. The chain couples TRBV9 to TRBJ2-7; D assignment may be TRBD1 or TRBD2 (5 bases each). The CDR3 extends over 17 amino acids. CDR1 and CDR2 (germline): SGDLS, YYNGEE. With 0 bases removed from V and 2 bases from J, the gap between germline ends came to 18 bases. The CDR3 region is CASSVEAFGQGAYEQYF. The CDR3, as DNA: TGTGCCAGCAGCGTAGAGGCATTTGGTCAGGGAGCCTACGAGCAGTACTTC.

This clonotype has a handful of counts. This chain connects TRBV2 to TRBJ1-3; perhaps TRBD1 as D (6 bases). The ends were cut back, 7 bases at V and 0 bases at J, with 13 bases in the middle. CDR3 length: 15 amino acids. Per germline, CDR1 SNHLY and CDR2 FYNNEI. The CDR3 region has the DNA TGTGCCAGCACCGCCCTAGGGGGCTCTGGAAACACCATATATTTT. Encoded protein: CASTALGGSGNTIYF.

Many counts were recorded for this clonotype. This chain uses TRBV6-5 with TRBJ1-2; possible D gene TRBD1, 5 bases. Germline CDR1 is MNHEY and CDR2 is SVGAGI. CDR3 length: 14 residues. The V and J ends lost 0 bases and 8 bases respectively, with 13 bases between them. CDR3 in amino acids: CASSYSGPTTGYTF. CDR3 DNA sequence: TGTGCCAGCAGTTACTCGGGACCGACGACGGGCTACACCTTC.

The table lists this clonotype with many counts. The rearrangement links TRBV6-1 to TRBJ1-3, with D hard to call. CDR1 and CDR2 (germline): MNHNS, SASEGT. V was shortened by 4 bases and J by 0 bases, with 7 bases between the two germline ends. This CDR3 spans 14 amino acids. The CDR3 coding sequence is TGTGCCAGCAGTGGACGGAACTCTGGAAACACCATATATTTT. This gives the protein CASSGRNSGNTIYF.

This clonotype was counted a few times. The V and J genes are TRBV7-8 and TRBJ2-7; unclear D gene. The CDR3 is made up of 15 amino acids. V was cut by 5 bases and J by 0 bases, with 14 bases left in between. Per the germline V gene, CDR1 is SGHVS and CDR2 is FQNEAQ. CDR3 loop: CASSPRRQSSYEQYF. CDR3 in DNA: TGTGCCAGCAGCCCCCGCCGCCAAAGCTCCTACGAGCAGTACTTC.

This clonotype showed up many times. CDR3 nucleotide sequence: TGTGCTAGTGGTTGGGGACAGACTAACTATGGCTACACCTTC. Translated: CASGWGQTNYGYTF. The chain carries TRBV12-5 and TRBJ1-2; TRBD1 agrees at 7 bases. The V and J ends lost 4 bases and 0 bases, in that order; junction bases with no gene match: 2. The CDR3 extends over 14 amino acids. In germline, CDR1 is LGHNT, CDR2 FRNRAP.

This clonotype was picked up many times. The rearrangement links TRBV6-2 or TRBV6-3 to TRBJ2-5; the D is unclear. V gave up 5 bases and J gave up 9 bases, with 10 bases separating them. From germline, CDR1 is MNHEY and CDR2 SVGEGT. The CDR3 extends over 11 amino acids. The CDR3 DNA sequence: TGTGCCAGCAGTCCCCTCCGGGCCCAGTACTTC. It encodes CASSPLRAQYF.

This clonotype was recorded many times. V and J are TRBV6-1 and TRBJ2-7, with D tentatively TRBD1 (6 bases). Trimming left V 6 bases short and J 6 bases short, with 18 bases between. The germline V gene has CDR1 MNHNS and CDR2 SASEGT. The CDR3 totals 14 residues. The CDR3 DNA reads as TGTGCCAGCAGGCTAAGGGAGACGACAGGCGAGCAGTACTTC. Amino acids: CASRLRETTGEQYF.

This chain joins TRBV20-1 and TRBJ2-7; possibly TRBD1 for D (6 bases). CDR3 length: 16 residues. Germline V gene data show CDR1 as DFQATT and CDR2 as SNEGSKA (reference sequence). Trimming removed 2 bases from V and 5 bases from J, with 22 bases in between. DNA for the CDR3: TGCAGTGCTAGAAGCGGCAGCCCGGCGGCAGGGGACGAGCAGTACTTC. This gives the protein CSARSGSPAAGDEQYF.